This is a list of T cell receptor beta chains from one sample in a study of neoadjuvant nivolumab and ipilimumab in lung cancer. Libraries were prepared by immunoSEQ multiplex PCR; TCRdb keeps only in-frame clonotypes and omits some of them. The sample has more than 8,000 clones; 81% are singletons. The sequenced sample was peripheral blood, obtained before neoadjuvant nivolumab, alone or with ipilimumab. These receptors all come from an adult with non-small cell lung cancer. The CDR3 runs from the conserved cysteine through the conserved F or W. Fields, in order: J gene, V gene, D gene, clone size, CDR3 protein, CDR3 DNA. A D gene is named only where the DNA matches it firmly. Rows give clone size only sometimes, using once, few, many, or a class for an expanded clone.

TRBJ2-5	TRBV9	TRBD2	.	CASSLSRTSVVETQYF	TGTGCCAGCTCACTAAGCAGGACTAGCGTCGTTGAGACCCAGTACTTC
TRBJ2-5	TRBV6-5	TRBD2	.	CASSLLAGGVETQYF	TGTGCCAGCAGTCTCCTAGCGGGAGGCGTAGAGACCCAGTACTTC
TRBJ1-3	TRBV6-6	.	.	CASSYEGSGNTIYF	TGTGCCAGCAGTTACGAGGGTTCTGGAAACACCATATATTTT
TRBJ1-3	TRBV5-1	TRBD1	once	CASSFSGTGKSGNTIYF	TGCGCCAGCAGCTTCTCCGGGACAGGGAAATCTGGAAACACCATATATTTT
TRBJ2-1	TRBV11-3	TRBD2	once	CASSPGGLASYNEQFF	TGTGCCAGCAGCCCAGGGGGACTAGCGTCCTACAATGAGCAGTTCTTC
TRBJ2-7	TRBV28	TRBD1	.	CASSLSWDSHEQYF	TGTGCCAGCAGTTTGTCTTGGGACAGTCACGAGCAGTACTTC
TRBJ1-6	TRBV5-1	.	.	CASSLGDGGAASPLHF	TGCGCCAGCAGCTTGGGGGACGGCGGAGCGGCCTCACCCCTCCACTTT
TRBJ1-4	TRBV18	.	.	CATFKGLNEKLFF	TGTGCCACTTTTAAAGGGCTTAATGAAAAACTGTTTTTT
TRBJ1-1	TRBV7-6	.	.	CASSVREGTEAFF	TGTGCCAGCAGCGTCAGGGAAGGCACTGAAGCTTTCTTT
TRBJ2-3	TRBV9	.	.	CASSLRGGGLSSTDTQYF	TGTGCTAGCAGCCTGAGGGGGGGAGGACTCTCTAGCACAGATACGCAGTATTTT
TRBJ2-7	TRBV10-1	.	.	CARLMGSLGFGQYF	TGCGCCAGGCTCATGGGGTCTCTGGGGTTCGGGCAGTACTTC
TRBJ2-1	TRBV15	.	.	CATSRDVFASFSNNEQFF	TGTGCCACCAGCAGAGACGTTTTTGCGAGTTTTAGTAACAATGAGCAGTTCTTC
TRBJ2-7	TRBV6-6	TRBD2	.	CASSSTGGRNEQYF	TGTGCCAGCAGCTCGACGGGAGGGAGAAACGAGCAGTACTTC
TRBJ1-2	TRBV7-9	.	.	CASSLGTYGYTF	TGTGCCAGCAGCTTAGGGACCTATGGCTACACCTTC
TRBJ2-2	TRBV28	.	.	CASTSGGGIIGTGELFF	TGTGCCAGCACTTCGGGAGGGGGCATTATTGGGACCGGGGAGCTGTTTTTT
TRBJ2-1	TRBV7-8	TRBD2	.	CASSLGPGTSVHNEQFF	TGTGCCAGCAGCTTAGGACCCGGGACTAGCGTGCACAATGAGCAGTTCTTC
TRBJ1-1	TRBV6-1	.	.	CASSYTEAFF	TGTGCCAGCAGTTACACTGAAGCTTTCTTT
TRBJ2-1	TRBV9	TRBD2	.	CASSVLSGTSLVF	TGTGCCAGCAGCGTCCTCTCCGGGACTAGCCTGGTCTTC
TRBJ2-5	TRBV5-1	.	.	CASSFGGGTETQYF	TGCGCCAGCAGCTTTGGGGGCGGGACGGAGACCCAGTACTTC
TRBJ2-5	TRBV6-5	.	.	CASSPGLLQETQYF	TGTGCCAGCAGCCCCGGACTCCTCCAAGAGACCCAGTACTTC
TRBJ1-4	TRBV15	.	once	CATSRATGGQREKLFF	TGTGCCACCAGCAGAGCCACGGGGGGCCAACGCGAAAAACTGTTTTTT
TRBJ1-1	TRBV27	TRBD1	.	CASSLRAGGGTEAFF	TGTGCCAGCAGTTTACGGGCAGGGGGCGGCACTGAAGCTTTCTTT
TRBJ1-3	TRBV19	TRBD1	.	CASSTGTGNSGNTIYF	TGTGCCAGTAGTACCGGGACAGGGAACTCTGGAAACACCATATATTTT
TRBJ2-2	TRBV5-1	.	few	CASRESGELFF	TGCGCCAGCAGAGAATCCGGGGAGCTGTTTTTT
TRBJ2-3	TRBV28	.	.	CASSSLGGTQYF	TGTGCCAGCAGTAGCCTCGGGGGTACGCAGTATTTT
TRBJ1-1	TRBV5-4	TRBD1	.	CASSLDRGLSEAFF	TGTGCCAGCAGCTTGGACAGGGGGCTGTCTGAAGCTTTCTTT
TRBJ2-1	TRBV19	.	few	CASGQGGYNEQFF	TGTGCCAGTGGCCAGGGGGGCTACAATGAGCAGTTCTTC
TRBJ1-1	TRBV5-4	.	.	CASSSPGVEDTEAFF	TGTGCCAGCAGCTCCCCAGGGGTGGAGGACACTGAAGCTTTCTTT
TRBJ1-5	TRBV7-8	.	large	CASSLVPGAMEPQHF	TGTGCCAGCAGCTTAGTCCCCGGGGCGATGGAGCCCCAGCATTTT
TRBJ1-3	TRBV29-1	.	.	CSARTGGNTIYF	TGCAGCGCACGGACGGGTGGAAACACCATATATTTT
TRBJ1-3	TRBV13	.	.	CASSIGRALVGNTIYF	TGTGCCAGCAGCATTGGGAGGGCCCTCGTTGGAAACACCATATATTTT
TRBJ1-2	TRBV9	TRBD1	.	CASSVEDRANYGYTF	TGTGCCAGCAGCGTAGAAGACAGGGCTAACTATGGCTACACCTTC
TRBJ1-4	TRBV11-3	.	.	CASSSTTGPEGLREKLFF	TGTGCCAGCAGCTCGACTACCGGTCCGGAGGGGTTAAGGGAAAAACTGTTTTTT
TRBJ1-5	TRBV9	.	.	CASSVSGAEGPQHF	TGTGCCAGCAGCGTCTCGGGGGCGGAGGGTCCCCAGCATTTT
TRBJ2-5	TRBV6-1	.	.	CASSGTTQGGQETQYF	TGTGCCAGCAGTGGCACCACTCAGGGGGGCCAAGAGACCCAGTACTTC
TRBJ2-3	TRBV9	.	.	CASSVTGGVDTQYF	TGTGCCAGCAGCGTTACAGGGGGGGTAGATACGCAGTATTTT
TRBJ1-4	TRBV5-4	.	.	CASSLGKSNEKLFF	TGTGCCAGCAGCTTGGGGAAGTCTAATGAAAAACTGTTTTTT
TRBJ1-2	TRBV7-9	TRBD1	.	CASTRTGQYGYTF	TGTGCCAGCACTAGGACAGGCCAATATGGCTACACCTTC
TRBJ2-6	TRBV7-2	TRBD2	.	CASSLLLGGFGSGANVLTF	TGTGCCAGCAGCTTACTTCTGGGGGGGTTCGGCTCTGGGGCCAACGTCCTGACTTTC
TRBJ2-2	TRBV7-3	.	few	CASSLGTRDGELFF	TGTGCCAGCAGCTTAGGGACAAGGGACGGGGAGCTGTTTTTT
TRBJ1-5	TRBV7-9	.	.	CASSFKDQPQHF	TGTGCCAGCAGCTTTAAGGATCAGCCCCAGCATTTT
TRBJ2-3	TRBV5-1	.	.	CASSPSATDTQYF	TGCGCCAGCAGCCCCTCTGCCACAGATACGCAGTATTTT
TRBJ1-4	TRBV2	TRBD1	.	CASRDRGFLNEKLFF	TGTGCCAGCAGGGACAGGGGCTTTCTCAATGAAAAACTGTTTTTT
TRBJ1-2	TRBV6-1	.	.	CASSFLTTANYGYTF	TGTGCCAGCAGTTTCCTAACGACTGCGAACTATGGCTACACCTTC
TRBJ1-4	TRBV5-1	.	.	CASSMRGREKLFF	TGCGCCAGCAGTATGAGGGGGAGAGAAAAACTGTTTTTT
TRBJ1-1	TRBV11-1	TRBD1	.	CASSSDRLTPEAFF	TGTGCCAGCAGTTCGGACAGGTTAACCCCTGAAGCTTTCTTT
TRBJ1-1	TRBV7-8	.	.	CASSLAQSFAEAFF	TGTGCCAGCAGCTTAGCGCAGAGCTTCGCTGAAGCTTTCTTT
TRBJ2-3	TRBV5-6	TRBD2	.	CASSLSLGVSGSVDTQYF	TGTGCCAGCAGCTTAAGCCTAGGAGTTAGCGGGAGTGTAGATACGCAGTATTTT
TRBJ2-5	TRBV14	.	once	CASSQGGDPRAKTQYF	TGTGCCAGCAGCCAAGGGGGAGACCCCCGGGCTAAGACCCAGTACTTC
TRBJ1-5	TRBV6-1	.	.	CASSVPNQPQHF	TGTGCCAGCAGTGTCCCCAATCAGCCCCAGCATTTT
TRBJ1-1	TRBV11-3	.	.	CASSLKGGTEAFF	TGTGCCAGCAGCTTGAAGGGGGGCACTGAAGCTTTCTTT
TRBJ2-2	TRBV25-1	.	once	CASRRAGDTGELFF	TGTGCCAGCAGGCGTGCAGGGGATACCGGGGAGCTGTTTTTT
TRBJ2-3	TRBV10-3	TRBD2	.	CATKTSGDTDTQYF	TGTGCCACTAAGACTAGCGGCGACACAGATACGCAGTATTTT
TRBJ2-7	TRBV20-1	.	.	CSAPTSLEQYF	TGCAGTGCACCTACTAGCCTCGAGCAGTACTTC
TRBJ2-3	TRBV19	.	.	CASSIKGDPTDTQYF	TGTGCCAGTAGTATAAAAGGGGATCCGACAGATACGCAGTATTTT
TRBJ2-3	TRBV20-1	.	.	CSARGGDTQYF	TGCAGTGCTAGAGGTGGGGATACGCAGTATTTT
TRBJ2-5	TRBV5-1	.	.	CASSLVAPGAETQYF	TGCGCCAGCAGCTTGGTTGCCCCGGGGGCGGAGACCCAGTACTTC
TRBJ1-5	TRBV18	TRBD1	.	CASSPRTGSPPQHF	TGTGCCAGCTCACCTCGGACAGGGTCTCCGCCCCAGCATTTT
TRBJ1-5	TRBV7-6	.	.	CASSLGAGNQPQHF	TGTGCCAGCAGCTTAGGAGCAGGCAATCAGCCCCAGCATTTT